The text below deals with one T cell receptor (beta chain). The target antigen is unknown. The data were obtained in a study of T cell responses to AZD1222 COVID-19 vaccine. Study-wide results and limits: The study found Spike-specific TCR breadth and depth rose after two AZD1222 doses. White British ancestry dominated among donors, who included more females, and clonal diversity was possibly underestimated. The study identified only 6 or 7 AZD1222 recipients as seropositive at baseline.

The CDR3 is 14 amino acids. Trimming pared 8 bases from V and 2 bases from J, leaving 16 bases between. Germline values: CDR1 ENHRY, CDR2 SYGVKD. Investigators merged groups given second doses at roughly 4 or roughly 12 weeks. Profiling relied on immunoSEQ multiplex PCR, and the TCRdb table lists in-frame clones only, not all of them. This sample has more than 100,000 clones; around 93% occur once, and the top ten carry about 7.7%. The clonotype originates from an adult who received the AZD1222 COVID-19 vaccine. The specimen comprised peripheral blood, sampled 28 days after the second AZD1222 dose. The V and J genes are TRBV10-3 and TRBJ2-7; the D gene could be TRBD1 or TRBD2 (5 bases each). Written as DNA, the CDR3 is TGTGCCATCGAAAGTAGGGACGGAACCTACGAGCAGTACTTC. Encoded protein: CAIESRDGTYEQYF.